The sequence of this T cell receptor (beta chain) was determined in a study of control samples from healthy donors and cancer patients. Produced via immunoSEQ multiplex PCR; TCRdb's table is partial and in-frame only. This sample yields 120,000 to 150,000 clones, of which around 90% are seen a single time; around 4.9% belongs to the top ten. Germline CDR1 reads MNHEY; CDR2 reads SVGAGI. Trimming stripped 6 bases from V and 7 bases from J, with 9 bases between. This CDR3 is built from 12 residues. The sequencing sample was made of blood. The chain carries TRBV6-5 and TRBJ2-2; D is unclear. The TCR sequence derives from a man between 25 and 39 years old in good health. The CDR3 loop reads CASRRSVGELFF. For the CDR3, the DNA is TGTGCCAGCAGAAGAAGTGTCGGGGAGCTGTTTTTT.